This is a list of T cell receptor beta chains from one sample in a study of OX40 agonist ivuxolimab in advanced cancers. This table comes from immunoSEQ multiplex PCR, and its TCRdb copy is limited to in-frame clones, with some not included. Here the sample spans 150,000 to 170,000 clones, roughly 92% being singletons. Sample: CD4+ or CD8+ T cells sorted from blood, taken in a trial of the OX40 agonist ivuxolimab. All receptors come from an adult with an advanced solid tumor such as melanoma, head and neck, liver or kidney cancer. Both conserved end residues are part of each CDR3. A D gene is named only where the DNA matches it firmly. Size tells how often a clone was seen (once, few, many) or the class of an expanded clone, and some rows leave it out.

J: TRBJ1-2; V: TRBV19; D: TRBD1; size: -; DNA: TGTGCCAGTAGGGACAGGGTTCACTATGGCTACACCTTC; CDR3: CASRDRVHYGYTF
J: TRBJ1-3; V: TRBV19; D: -; size: -; DNA: TGTGCCAGTATGCGGGGAACGGTCACCATATATTTT; CDR3: CASMRGTVTIYF
J: TRBJ1-1; V: TRBV19; D: TRBD1; size: -; DNA: TGTGCCAGTAGTCCCGGGACAGCCGGCAACACTGAAGCTTTCTTT; CDR3: CASSPGTAGNTEAFF
J: TRBJ1-2; V: TRBV7-2; D: -; size: -; DNA: TGTGCCAGCAGCTTAGGCCCCACAGGGTTAGCTAACTATGGCTACACCTTC; CDR3: CASSLGPTGLANYGYTF
J: TRBJ2-2; V: TRBV5-1; D: -; size: -; DNA: TGCGCCAGCAGCTTGTCATGGGGGACCGGGGAGCTGTTTTTT; CDR3: CASSLSWGTGELFF
J: TRBJ2-7; V: TRBV10-3; D: TRBD2; size: -; DNA: TGTGCCATCTCGACTAGCTACCTTGCCGTTGGGCAGTACTTC; CDR3: CAISTSYLAVGQYF
J: TRBJ2-2; V: TRBV18; D: TRBD1; size: -; DNA: TGTGCCAGCTCACCGAACCAGGGGGCCGCCGGGGAGCTGTTTTTT; CDR3: CASSPNQGAAGELFF
J: TRBJ2-7; V: TRBV28; D: -; size: -; DNA: TGTGCCAGCAGTTCTACAGGGATGAAGTCCTACGAGCAGTACTTC; CDR3: CASSSTGMKSYEQYF
J: TRBJ1-1; V: TRBV28; D: -; size: -; DNA: TGTGCCAGCAGTTTAGGACCAGCGTATGAAGCTTTCTTT; CDR3: CASSLGPAYEAFF
J: TRBJ2-3; V: TRBV7-3; D: TRBD2; size: -; DNA: TGTGCCAGCAGCTCCCCCGGGACTAGCGGGAGTGTAGGCACAGATACGCAGTATTTT; CDR3: CASSSPGTSGSVGTDTQYF
J: TRBJ2-7; V: TRBV5-1; D: -; size: -; DNA: TGCGCCAGCAGCTTTTGGTCCAGGGGGGGCTACGAGCAGTACTTC; CDR3: CASSFWSRGGYEQYF
J: TRBJ1-2; V: TRBV6-4; D: -; size: once; DNA: TGTGCCAGCAGTGACGGGTTAAACTATGGCTACACCTTC; CDR3: CASSDGLNYGYTF
J: TRBJ1-5; V: TRBV27; D: -; size: -; DNA: TGTGCCAGCAGTTTATCGATCGGACCGGGACAGCCCCAGCATTTT; CDR3: CASSLSIGPGQPQHF
J: TRBJ2-3; V: TRBV4-1; D: -; size: once; DNA: TGCGCCAGCAGTCGGGGGACCTTTAGCACAGATACGCAGTATTTT; CDR3: CASSRGTFSTDTQYF
J: TRBJ1-2; V: TRBV9; D: -; size: once; DNA: TGTGCCAGCAGCCTAACTACAGGGCGGGGCTATGGCTACACCTTC; CDR3: CASSLTTGRGYGYTF